This T cell receptor beta chain was identified during a study of memory CD4+ T cells and cytomegalovirus serostatus. Background on the study: Donors were healthy Belgian adults, several CMV seropositive and roughly 25 seronegative.

Details on this clone: Its antigen is currently unknown.

Clones were read by immunoSEQ multiplex PCR, and TCRdb kept only the in-frame ones, dropping some. The sample records about 60,000 clones, over 70% being singletons. The junction had 10 bases not matched to a gene; V was cut back by 4 bases and J by 10 bases. Germline CDR1 is LNHDA and CDR2 is SQIVND (reference sequence). This CDR3 has 14 amino acids. Single viable CD3+CD4+CD8-CD45RO+ cells were sorted as the memory CD4+ T cells. Serum IgG to CMV pp150, pp28, p38 and p52 defined serostatus. Total CD4+ T cells were enriched by CD4 positive selection. The study, taken as a whole, reports: Suggested: most of the CMV-linked TCR signature lies in CD4+ memory cells.

The chain has TRBV19 and TRBJ2-7; 10 bases line up with TRBD1. The TCR was taken from an adult in good health and CMV-seropositive. What was sequenced was memory CD4+ T cells from blood. Written as DNA, the CDR3 is TGTGCCAGTAGTACGGAGACTGGACAGGGGGAACAGTACTTC. As protein: CASSTETGQGEQYF.